Listed here are 20 T cell receptor beta chains from one sample, sequenced in a study of cytomegalovirus exposure and HLA in healthy donors. Primers: 60 Vbeta forward and 13 Jbeta reverse. Some clones are missing from TCRdb's copy, which holds only in-frame ones; the method was immunoSEQ multiplex PCR. The sample includes 99,000 or so clones, 60% to 80% of them seen just once. Specimen: PBMCs. The receptors come from a woman between 40 and 55 years old in good health and CMV-seropositive.

J is TRBJ2-3 and V is TRBV11-3, with 10 nucleotides matching TRBD1. V dropped 6 bases and J dropped 4; count of bases not matched to a gene: 7. From germline, CDR1 is SGHNT and CDR2 YENEEA. The CDR3 totals 15 residues. The CDR3 protein is CASRWDRGVSDTQYF. In DNA form, the CDR3 reads TGTGCCAGCAGGTGGGACAGGGGCGTCTCAGATACGCAGTATTTT.

This chain connects TRBV4-1 to TRBJ1-1; possible D gene TRBD1, 6 bases. V was shortened by 0 bases and J by 7 bases, with 21 bases between the two germline ends. Germline values: CDR1 MGHRA, CDR2 YSYEKL. The CDR3 spans 17 residues. CDR3 DNA: TGCGCCAGCAGCCAAGATCCTTCAGGGGTCAGGGTAGGTGAAGCTTTCTTT. Its translation is CASSQDPSGVRVGEAFF.

This chain uses TRBV19 with TRBJ2-2, with D unclear. Trimming removed 5 bases from V and 0 bases from J, with 13 bases in between. The CDR3 totals 16 residues. CDR1 LNHDA and CDR2 SQIVND come from the germline V gene (reference sequence). The CDR3 protein is CASSPTRNANTGELFF. The CDR3 DNA is TGTGCCAGTAGTCCGACACGAAACGCGAACACCGGGGAGCTGTTTTTT.

The chain is built from TRBV6-1 and TRBJ2-7; no firm D call. Trimming pared 6 bases from V and 2 bases from J, leaving 17 bases between. The CDR3 is 15 amino acids. CDR1 and CDR2 from the germline V gene are MNHNS and SASEGT. The CDR3 DNA is TGTGCCAGCAGAACCGCCTATCTGGTGACCTACGAGCAGTACTTC. Translation: CASRTAYLVTYEQYF.

The J gene is TRBJ2-5, the V gene TRBV5-4; 7 bases align to TRBD2. Trimming cost V 4 bases and J 11 bases; bases outside gene matches: 20. This CDR3 region has 16 residues. From germline, CDR1 is SGHNT and CDR2 YYREEE (reference sequence). The CDR3, as DNA: TGTGCCAGCAGCCCGGGGCCCGGGACTACTCTACGAGGGCAGTACTTC. Protein sequence: CASSPGPGTTLRGQYF.

The chain joins TRBV28 to TRBJ2-7, with a tentative D call TRBD2 (6 bases). The V end was cut by 5 bases, the J end by 3 bases, with 14 bases between. The V gene's germline CDR1 is MDHEN and CDR2 SYDVKM. The CDR3 has 14 amino acids. The CDR3 sequence: CASSGGYGFYEQYF. CDR3 in DNA: TGTGCCAGCAGTGGAGGGTATGGCTTCTACGAGCAGTACTTC.

As to this clone: Other DNA sequences within the sample encode an identical CDR3. The J gene is TRBJ1-1, the V gene TRBV19; no clear D. Per the germline V gene, CDR1 is LNHDA and CDR2 is SQIVND (reference sequence). Trimming left V 2 bases short and J 1 base short, with 5 bases between. The CDR3 extends over 13 amino acids. The CDR3 loop is CASSISGNTEAFF. The CDR3, as DNA: TGTGCCAGTAGTATATCGGGGAACACTGAAGCTTTCTTT.

This clone came up a few times. Other DNA sequences in this specimen translate into the identical CDR3. The chain recombines TRBV4-1 with TRBJ2-3, with 14 bases matching TRBD2. The V segment lost 2 bases and the J segment 3 bases; nucleotides outside the gene matches: 1. In germline, CDR1 is MGHRA, CDR2 YSYEKL. The CDR3 spans 16 residues. CDR3 protein: CASSQRLAGGTDTQYF. CDR3 nucleotide sequence: TGCGCCAGCAGCCAACGACTAGCGGGAGGGACAGATACGCAGTATTTT.

The chain carries TRBV9 and TRBJ2-3; 14 bases line up with TRBD2. J gave up 5 bases and V 0 bases, and 2 bases lay outside the gene matches. CDR3 length: 16 residues. Germline V gives CDR1 SGDLS, CDR2 YYNGEE. The CDR3 is CASSVGGTSGGDTQYF. Written as DNA, the CDR3 is TGTGCCAGCAGCGTAGGTGGGACTAGCGGGGGAGATACGCAGTATTTT.

This chain connects TRBV28 to TRBJ1-1, with 11 bases aligning to TRBD1. V was pared by 6 bases and J by 7 bases, with 4 bases of the junction left unmatched. There are 13 residues in the CDR3. The germline V gene encodes CDR1 MDHEN and CDR2 SYDVKM. The CDR3 DNA is TGTGCCAGCAGGGGGACAGGGGGTATTGAAGCTTTCTTT. Its protein is CASRGTGGIEAFF.

V and J are TRBV21-1 and TRBJ2-1; the DNA was not compared with TRBD1, the D call given in the table. TRBV21-1 is termed a pseudogene. This CDR3 is built from 18 residues. The CDR3 protein is CASSKRPPGRVKYNEQFF. The CDR3 nucleotides read TGTGCCAGCAGCAAAAGGCCCCCGGGCAGGGTGAAATACAATGAGCAGTTCTTC.

The DNA for the CDR3 is TGTGCCAGCAGCTTTGGGCAGGATCAGCCCCAGCATTTT. Translating gives CASSFGQDQPQHF. The chain is built from TRBV5-4 and TRBJ1-5; D gene uncertain. The germline V and J ends were trimmed by 2 bases and 5 bases, with 8 bases remaining between them. This CDR3 contains 13 residues. The germline V gene has CDR1 SGHNT and CDR2 YYREEE (reference sequence). The full variable domain, completed using reference TRBV5-4 and TRBJ1-5, is ETGVTQSPTHLIKTRGQQVTLRCSSQSGHNTVSWYQQALGQGPQFIFQYYREEENGRGNFPPRFSGLQFPNYSSELNVNALELDDSALYLCASSFGQDQPQHFGDGTRLSIL.

The genes are TRBV5-1 and TRBJ2-3; TRBD2 is a possible D gene (6 bases). Germline loops: CDR1 SGHRS, CDR2 YFSETQ. This CDR3 has 15 amino acids. Deletions cut 5 bases from V and 0 bases from J, with 13 bases between. CDR3 region: CASRSQRASTDTQYF. CDR3 in DNA: TGCGCCAGCAGATCCCAGCGGGCCAGCACAGATACGCAGTATTTT.

The chain joins TRBV4-1 to TRBJ2-2; 9 bases map to TRBD1. Germline V gives CDR1 MGHRA, CDR2 YSYEKL. This CDR3 is 16 amino acids long. The V and J ends lost 4 bases and 2 bases, in that order; junction bases with no gene match: 5. Written as DNA, the CDR3 is TGCGCCAGCAGCCGCACAGGGGGCACTAACACCGGGGAGCTGTTTTTT. This sequence encodes CASSRTGGTNTGELFF.

This sequence joins TRBV5-1 and TRBJ1-6; D is perhaps TRBD1 (6 bases). The CDR3 is made up of 17 amino acids. V lost 4 bases and J lost 2, with 16 bases in between. CDR1 SGHRS and CDR2 YFSETQ come from the germline V gene. The CDR3 is CASSPADRRPYNSPLHF. The DNA of the CDR3 is TGCGCCAGCAGCCCAGCAGACAGGCGCCCCTATAATTCACCCCTCCACTTT.

V usage is TRBV5-1 and J usage is TRBJ1-1; TRBD1 matches at 7 bases. V trimming: 4 bases; J trimming: 2 bases; junction bases outside the gene matches: 14. Per the germline V gene, CDR1 is SGHRS and CDR2 is YFSETQ. The CDR3 spans 17 residues. CDR3 nucleotide sequence: TGCGCCAGCAGCGCGGGGTCAGGGGGGACTTTTAACACTGAAGCTTTCTTT. Residues: CASSAGSGGTFNTEAFF.

This clone was observed a few times. The chain employs TRBV7-9 and TRBJ1-1, with TRBD1 as a possible D gene (6 bases). This CDR3 is built from 14 residues. Trimming stripped 2 bases from V and 8 bases from J, with 15 bases between. Germline V gene lookup returns CDR1 SEHNR and CDR2 FQNEAQ (reference sequence). CDR3 sequence (DNA): TGTGCCAGCAGCTTATTGAGTACCGGGACAGAAGCTTTCTTT. Encoded protein: CASSLLSTGTEAFF.

V and J are TRBV19 and TRBJ1-1, with D possibly TRBD1 on 6 matching bases. CDR3 size: 14 residues. Trimming took off 7 bases at V and 5 bases at J, with 17 bases between the two ends. Germline values: CDR1 LNHDA, CDR2 SQIVND (reference sequence). CDR3 DNA: TGTGCCAGTAACCTCAGGGGCCGAGGGACTGAAGCTTTCTTT. Its protein is CASNLRGRGTEAFF. Using reference TRBV19 and TRBJ1-1 for the parts outside the CDR3, the full variable domain is DGGITQSPKYLFRKEGQNVTLSCEQNLNHDAMYWYRQDPGQGLRLIYYSQIVNDFQKGDIAEGYSVSREKKESFPLTVTSAQKNPTAFYLCASNLRGRGTEAFFGQGTRLTVV.

This chain joins TRBV28 and TRBJ1-5; D is unclear. The length of the CDR3 is 15 residues. CDR1 and CDR2 from the germline V gene are MDHEN and SYDVKM. V was shortened by 10 bases and J by 4 bases, with 20 bases between the two germline ends. DNA of the CDR3: TGTGCCACCCAGCCCCTCGGGATTCGAAATCAGCCCCAGCATTTT. Protein sequence: CATQPLGIRNQPQHF.

The rearrangement joins TRBV15 to TRBJ1-5; TRBD1 aligns across 8 bases. J gave up 4 bases and V 4 bases, and 21 bases lay outside the gene matches. This CDR3 spans 20 amino acids. Germline V gene sequence: CDR1 LNHNV, CDR2 YYDKDF (reference sequence). CDR3 loop: CATSIFRGTGTLGLNQPQHF. The CDR3 coding sequence is TGTGCCACCAGCATCTTCCGCGGGACAGGCACCTTAGGGCTGAATCAGCCCCAGCATTTT.